This TCR beta chain is drawn from a study of T cell responses to AZD1222 COVID-19 vaccine. Using immunoSEQ multiplex PCR, the repertoire was profiled, and TCRdb retains in-frame clones only, with some absent. This table has roughly 140,000 clones, around nine tenths appearing once. This clone was counted a few times. The sequence was obtained from an adult in good health. The input for sequencing was peripheral blood, taken on day 0 of MenACWY control vaccination.

CDR3 amino acids: CASSYRALYEQYF. CDR3 DNA: TGTGCCAGCAGTTACCGAGCTCTGTACGAGCAGTACTTC. The J gene is TRBJ2-7, the V gene TRBV27, with D hard to call. Germline V CDR1 and CDR2: MNHEY, SMNVEV (reference sequence). There are 13 residues in the CDR3. The V end lost 4 bases, the J end lost 4 bases, and 11 bases lay between the germline ends.